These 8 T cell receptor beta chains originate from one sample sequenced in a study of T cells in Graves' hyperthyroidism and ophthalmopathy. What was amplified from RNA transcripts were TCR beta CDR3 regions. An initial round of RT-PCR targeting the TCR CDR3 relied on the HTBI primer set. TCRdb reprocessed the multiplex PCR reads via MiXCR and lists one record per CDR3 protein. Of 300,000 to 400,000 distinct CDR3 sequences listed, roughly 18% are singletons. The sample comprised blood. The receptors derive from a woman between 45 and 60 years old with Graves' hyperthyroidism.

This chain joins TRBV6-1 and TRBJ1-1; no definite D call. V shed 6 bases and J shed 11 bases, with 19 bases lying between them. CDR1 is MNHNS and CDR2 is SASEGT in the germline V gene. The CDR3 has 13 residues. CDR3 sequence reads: CASRPEGGGEAFF. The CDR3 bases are TGTGCCAGCAGACCTGAGGGCGGTGGGGAGGCTTTCTTT.

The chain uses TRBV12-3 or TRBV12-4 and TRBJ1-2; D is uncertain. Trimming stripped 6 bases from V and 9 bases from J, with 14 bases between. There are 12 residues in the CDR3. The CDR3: CASSPGMSSYTF. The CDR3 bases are TGTGCCAGCAGCCCGGGAATGTCGAGCTACACCTTC.

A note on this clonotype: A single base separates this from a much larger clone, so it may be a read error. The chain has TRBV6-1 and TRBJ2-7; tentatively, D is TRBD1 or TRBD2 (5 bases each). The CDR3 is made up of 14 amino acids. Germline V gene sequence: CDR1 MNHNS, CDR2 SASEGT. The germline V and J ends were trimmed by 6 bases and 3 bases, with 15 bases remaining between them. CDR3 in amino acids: CASSPFGGHYEQYF. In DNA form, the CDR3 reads TGTGCCAGCAGCCCATTTGGGGGTCACTACGAGCAGTACTTC.

This chain's CDR3 is CASSRETQGMNTEAFF. CDR3 coding DNA: TGTGCCAGCAGCCGAGAGACACAGGGGATGAACACTGAAGCTTTCTTT. The rearrangement uses TRBV4-2 and TRBJ1-1; 7 bases match TRBD1. V was clipped by 4 bases and J by 0 bases; unmatched bases: 8. The CDR3 covers 16 residues. CDR1 is LGHNA, CDR2 YNFKEQ, per germline.

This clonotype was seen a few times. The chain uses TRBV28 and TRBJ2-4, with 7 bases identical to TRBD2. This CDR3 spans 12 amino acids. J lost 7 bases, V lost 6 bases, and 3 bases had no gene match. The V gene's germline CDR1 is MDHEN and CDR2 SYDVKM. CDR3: CASRPGGNIQYF. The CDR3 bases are TGTGCCAGCAGGCCCGGGGGGAACATTCAGTACTTC. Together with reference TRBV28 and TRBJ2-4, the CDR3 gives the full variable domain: DVKVTQSSRYLVKRTGEKVFLECVQDMDHENMFWYRQDPGLGLRLIYFSYDVKMKEKGDIPEGYSVSREKKERFSLILESASTNQTSMYLCASRPGGNIQYFGAGTRLSVL.

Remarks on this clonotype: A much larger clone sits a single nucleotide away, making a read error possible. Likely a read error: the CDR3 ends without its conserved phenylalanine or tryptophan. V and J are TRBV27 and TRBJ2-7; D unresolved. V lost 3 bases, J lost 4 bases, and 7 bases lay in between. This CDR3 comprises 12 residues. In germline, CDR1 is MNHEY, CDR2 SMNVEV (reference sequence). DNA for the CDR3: TGTGCCAGCAGTTTCCTCTGGTACGAGCAGTACTCC. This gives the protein CASSFLWYEQYS.

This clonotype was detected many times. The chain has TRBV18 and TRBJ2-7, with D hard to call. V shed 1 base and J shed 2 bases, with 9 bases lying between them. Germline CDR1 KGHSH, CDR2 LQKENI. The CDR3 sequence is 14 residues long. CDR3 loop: CASSPRGHAYEQYF. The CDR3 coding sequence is TGTGCCAGCTCACCACGTGGGCACGCCTACGAGCAGTACTTC. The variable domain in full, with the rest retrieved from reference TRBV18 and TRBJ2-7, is NAGVMQNPRHLVRRRGQEARLRCSPMKGHSHVYWYRQLPEEGLKFMVYLQKENIIDESGMPKERFSAEFPKEGPSILRIQQVVRGDSAAYFCASSPRGHAYEQYFGPGTRLTVT.

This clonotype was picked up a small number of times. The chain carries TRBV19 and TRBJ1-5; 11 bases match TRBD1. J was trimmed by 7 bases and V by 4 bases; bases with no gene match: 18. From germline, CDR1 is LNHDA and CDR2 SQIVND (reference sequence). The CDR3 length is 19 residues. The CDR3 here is CASSTRTGGPTNMRQPQHF. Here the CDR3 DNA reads TGTGCCAGTAGTACCCGGACAGGGGGCCCGACCAACATGAGGCAGCCCCAGCATTTT.